One and the same sample provided the 3 T cell receptor beta chains below, sequenced in a study of T cells expressing NK-cell markers. TCRdb reanalyzed the 5' RACE reads and collapses them to one entry per CDR3 protein, without DNA. The table lists about 410,000 distinct CDR3 sequences. Sequencing input: blood T cells: a sorted CD56 or NKG2C T cell subset, CD4+ or CD8+ T cells, or bulk PBMC T cells (not recorded which). These TCRs come from a woman aged 45 to 65 in good health.

This chain links TRBV27 with TRBJ2-7. CDR1 is MNHEY and CDR2 is SMNVEV in the germline V gene (reference sequence). The CDR3 consists of 15 residues. This chain's CDR3 is CASSLLGSSSYEQYF.

The chain employs TRBV7-3 and TRBJ2-3; the TRBD2 assignment by TCRdb is unverifiable without DNA. The CDR3 is 16 residues long. Germline V gene sequence: CDR1 SGHTA, CDR2 FQGTGA. CDR3 in amino acids: CASSTQQSTGADTQYF. Looking up the rest from reference TRBV7-3 and TRBJ2-3 gives the full variable domain: GAGVSQTPSNKVTEKGKYVELRCDPISGHTALYWYRQSLGQGPEFLIYFQGTGAADDSGLPNDRFFAVRPEGSVSTLKIQRTERGDSAVYLCASSTQQSTGADTQYFGPGTRLTVL.

V and J are TRBV3-1 and TRBJ2-1. CDR3 length: 14 amino acids. Germline V gene lookup returns CDR1 LGHDT and CDR2 YNNKEL (reference sequence). The chain's CDR3 is CASSPHPAENEQFF.